These 7 T cell receptor beta chains originate from one sample sequenced in a study of blood T cell repertoires in COVID-19. TCRdb's copy holds only in-frame clones and misses some; the assay was immunoSEQ multiplex PCR. The table includes roughly 200,000 clones, roughly 78% detected once. The sequenced sample consisted of peripheral blood. All receptors derive from a woman of 80 years or more with active or convalescent COVID-19.

The chain joins TRBV5-4 to TRBJ2-5; the D gene is possibly TRBD2 (6 bases). The CDR3 has 16 residues. Trimming pared 4 bases from V and 0 bases from J, leaving 16 bases between. From germline, CDR1 is SGHNT and CDR2 YYREEE (reference sequence). CDR3 bases: TGTGCCAGCAGCGGGAGGAGCTGGAGGGACCAAGAGACCCAGTACTTC. Translation: CASSGRSWRDQETQYF.

This clone was seen a few times. Other DNA sequences in the same sample also yield this CDR3. The chain recombines TRBV4-1 with TRBJ2-6, with a weak D call TRBD2 (6 bases). CDR3 length: 16 residues. V was shortened by 3 bases and J by 0 bases, with 9 bases between the two germline ends. Germline V gene lookup returns CDR1 MGHRA and CDR2 YSYEKL. The CDR3 DNA sequence: TGCGCCAGCAGCCAGCCCGGGAGCTCTGGGGCCAACGTCCTGACTTTC. This codes for CASSQPGSSGANVLTF.

With regard to this clone: Other DNA variants within this sample encode the same CDR3. The chain has TRBV12-3 or TRBV12-4 and TRBJ2-2, with D possibly TRBD1 on 5 matching bases. This CDR3 spans 13 amino acids. Deletions cut 1 base from V and 6 bases from J, with 6 bases between. The CDR3 sequence: CASSLGGPGELFF. DNA of the CDR3: TGTGCCAGCAGTTTAGGGGGCCCCGGGGAGCTGTTTTTT.

DNA for the CDR3: TGTGCCAGCAGTTACCGGACAGGAAAGGACAATGAGCAGTTCTTC. It specifies CASSYRTGKDNEQFF. The chain recombines TRBV6-2 or TRBV6-3 with TRBJ2-1, with 7 bases lining up with TRBD1. Germline V lookup: CDR1 MNHEY, CDR2 SVGEGT. Unmatched junction bases numbered 6, after V lost 2 bases and J lost 5 bases. The CDR3 loop spans 15 amino acids.

This clone was detected only a few times. The chain links TRBV9 to TRBJ1-3; D remains ambiguous. V was cut by 1 base and J by 0 bases, with 8 bases left in between. From germline, CDR1 is SGDLS and CDR2 YYNGEE. The CDR3 loop spans 15 amino acids. The CDR3 spells CASSVSLDSGNTIYF. The DNA of the CDR3 is TGTGCCAGCAGCGTATCACTCGACTCTGGAAACACCATATATTTT.

Worth noting for this clone: Additional DNA sequences in this sample encode the identical CDR3. The chain joins TRBV5-4 to TRBJ2-3; TRBD2 agrees at 11 bases. The V gene end was trimmed by 4 bases and the J gene end by 5 bases; junction bases not matched to a gene: 6. The V gene's germline CDR1 is SGHNT and CDR2 YYREEE (reference sequence). The CDR3 is 15 amino acids. CDR3 sequence reads: CASSGGTSGGDTQYF. The CDR3 DNA is TGTGCCAGCAGCGGGGGGACTAGCGGCGGAGATACGCAGTATTTT.

This chain uses TRBV19 with TRBJ2-7, with 9 bases that match TRBD1. V gave up 6 bases and J gave up 0 bases; unmatched junction bases: 6. Germline CDR1 LNHDA, CDR2 SQIVND (reference sequence). The CDR3 spans 15 residues. In nucleotides, the CDR3 is TGTGCCAGTAGACAGGGGGCGGGTCTCTCCTACGAGCAGTACTTC. It encodes CASRQGAGLSYEQYF.